The clone carrying this TCR beta chain showed up just a few times. Antigen unknown. This specimen comes from a study of T cells in Graves' hyperthyroidism and ophthalmopathy. Study results and caveats: Stable hyperthyroidism was separated from ophthalmopathy by a model based on 13 V-J features.

There were TCR beta CDR3 regions amplified from RNA transcripts. Initially, a first-round RT-PCR of the TCR CDR3 employed the HTBI primer set. TCRdb re-analysed the multiplex PCR reads in MiXCR, keeping a single row per CDR3 protein. Among approximately 410,000 distinct CDR3 sequences listed, roughly 14% were seen once. Exclusion criteria comprised uncontrolled infection, other autoimmune disease, pregnancy or lactation. Sequencing was carried out using blood. This sequence originates from a man in his late teens or twenties with Graves' ophthalmopathy.

CDR3 region: CATSEGAEEKLFF. The CDR3 bases are TGTGCCACCTCAGAGGGGGCAGAGGAAAAACTGTTTTTT. The J gene is TRBJ1-4, the V gene TRBV24-1; 7 bases match TRBD1. The J segment lost 8 bases and the V segment lost 9 bases, leaving 8 bases of the junction unmatched. This CDR3 spans 13 amino acids. Germline V gene data show CDR1 as KGHDR and CDR2 as SFDVKD.